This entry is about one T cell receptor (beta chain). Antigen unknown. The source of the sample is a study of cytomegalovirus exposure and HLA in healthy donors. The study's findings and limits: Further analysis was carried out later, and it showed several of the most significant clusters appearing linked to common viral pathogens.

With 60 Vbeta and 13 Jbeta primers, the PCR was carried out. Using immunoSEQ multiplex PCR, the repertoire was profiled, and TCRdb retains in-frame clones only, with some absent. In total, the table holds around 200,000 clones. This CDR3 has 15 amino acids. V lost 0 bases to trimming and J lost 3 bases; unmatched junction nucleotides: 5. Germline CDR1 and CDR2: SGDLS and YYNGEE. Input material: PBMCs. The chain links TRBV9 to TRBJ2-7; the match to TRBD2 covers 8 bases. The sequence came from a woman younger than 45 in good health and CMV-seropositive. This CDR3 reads CASSVEPSGFYEQYF. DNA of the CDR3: TGTGCCAGCAGCGTAGAGCCTAGCGGGTTCTACGAGCAGTACTTC.